One sample yielded the 30 T cell receptor beta chains listed below, sequenced in a study of blood T cell repertoires in COVID-19. The table came from immunoSEQ multiplex PCR; TCRdb's copy has only in-frame clones and leaves some out. The profile shows approximately 330,000 clones, just over 85% of them singletons. Sequencing used PBMCs or T cells enriched from blood (not recorded which). Receptor source: a middle-aged woman with acute COVID-19.

This clone was recorded once. The chain is built from TRBV27 and TRBJ2-3; TRBD2 might be the D (6 bases). The CDR3 consists of 15 residues. CDR1 MNHEY and CDR2 SMNVEV come from the germline V gene (reference sequence). V shed 6 bases and J shed 4 bases, with 17 bases lying between them. CDR3 DNA: TGTGCCAGCAGCCTATCGGGAGCGGTCTCAGATACGCAGTATTTT. Translated, it gives CASSLSGAVSDTQYF.

This clone has more than one count but fewer than ten. The chain uses TRBV14 and TRBJ1-1; D is unclear. V was shortened by 6 bases and J by 1 base, with 9 bases between the two germline ends. From germline, CDR1 is SGHDN and CDR2 FVKESK. There are 13 residues in the CDR3. CDR3 in DNA: TGTGCCAGCAGTCCCGGGTGGAACACTGAAGCTTTCTTT. Translating gives CASSPGWNTEAFF.

The chain joins TRBV6-2 or TRBV6-3 to TRBJ2-1; D unresolved. CDR1 MNHEY and CDR2 SVGEGT come from the germline V gene. Trimming removed 0 bases at V and 3 bases at J, with 12 bases between. There are 16 residues in the CDR3. CDR3 coding DNA: TGTGCCAGCAGTTACTCGAGTGGGCTGAACTACAATGAGCAGTTCTTC. Translating it yields CASSYSSGLNYNEQFF.

The V and J genes are TRBV19 and TRBJ2-7; D ambiguous. The CDR3 is 14 amino acids. The germline V and J ends were trimmed by 5 bases and 7 bases, with 18 bases remaining between them. Germline V gives CDR1 LNHDA, CDR2 SQIVND (reference sequence). The CDR3 reads CASSLHSRSGEQYF. The CDR3 DNA sequence: TGTGCCAGTAGTTTGCACAGTCGCTCCGGTGAGCAGTACTTC.

V usage is TRBV2 and J usage is TRBJ1-6; no definite D call. Trimming removed 3 bases from V and 5 bases from J, with 14 bases in between. Germline CDR1 SNHLY, CDR2 FYNNEI. CDR3 length equals 16 residues. Here the CDR3 DNA reads TGTGCCAGCAGTGAGACGGCGGCCCCAAATAATTCACCCCTCCACTTT. Encoded protein: CASSETAAPNNSPLHF. The complete variable domain, with remaining parts taken from reference TRBV2 and TRBJ1-6, reads EPEVTQTPSHQVTQMGQEVILRCVPISNHLYFYWYRQILGQKVEFLVSFYNNEISEKSEIFDDQFSVERPDGSNFTLKIRSTKLEDSAMYFCASSETAAPNNSPLHFGNGTRLTVT.

The chain recombines TRBV29-1 with TRBJ1-1, with 10 positions matching TRBD1. This CDR3 is 21 amino acids long. V gave up 0 bases and J gave up 3 bases; unmatched junction bases: 22. Germline loops: CDR1 SQVTM, CDR2 ANQGSEA. The CDR3 DNA is TGCAGCGTTGAAGAAGGAGGCCCGGGACAGGGGAGTAAGTTGGTGGACACTGAAGCTTTCTTT. Protein: CSVEEGGPGQGSKLVDTEAFF.

This clone is a singleton in its sample. The chain carries TRBV4-2 and TRBJ2-3; 13 bases line up with TRBD2. The V gene end was trimmed by 3 bases and the J gene end by 7 bases; junction bases not matched to a gene: 10. Germline V CDR1 and CDR2: LGHNA, YNFKEQ. The CDR3 is made up of 17 amino acids. CDR3 coding DNA: TGTGCCAGCAGCCACCTTGTAGGGACTAGCGGGGAGTATACGCAGTATTTT. Protein: CASSHLVGTSGEYTQYF.

The count of this clone is one. The DNA for the CDR3 is TGTGCCAGCAGAAGGGGGGGGATGCTGTACGAGCAGTACTTC. Translation gives CASRRGGMLYEQYF. The V call is TRBV27, the J call TRBJ2-7; D is perhaps TRBD2 (7 bases). The CDR3 has 14 amino acids. The V and J ends lost 6 bases and 4 bases respectively, with 16 bases between them. Germline CDR1 and CDR2: MNHEY and SMNVEV (reference sequence).

V is TRBV7-2 and J is TRBJ1-4; D call uncertain. Germline V gives CDR1 SGHTA, CDR2 FQGNSA. The CDR3 covers 15 residues. With 2 bases removed from V and 0 bases from J, the gap between germline ends came to 7 bases. This CDR3 is CASSLIPATNEKLFF. CDR3 nucleotides: TGTGCCAGCAGCTTAATCCCGGCAACTAATGAAAAACTGTTTTTT.

The chain recombines TRBV23-1 with TRBJ2-1; 7 bases line up with TRBD2. TRBV23-1 is an ORF for which the function is uncertain. The junction had 2 bases not matched to a gene; V was cut back by 0 bases and J by 3 bases. CDR3 length: 15 residues. The CDR3 DNA reads TGCGCCAGCAGTCAATCGCTAGCGGACTACAATGAGCAGTTCTTC. Translating it yields CASSQSLADYNEQFF.

This clone showed up just once. The chain uses TRBV24-1 and TRBJ2-4, with TRBD2 matching 7 bases. After removal of 4 bases from V and 6 bases from J, the junction contained 2 bases not matched to a gene. CDR3 length: 13 residues. The germline V gene encodes CDR1 KGHDR and CDR2 SFDVKD. The CDR3 DNA sequence: TGTGCCACCAGTGAGACGGGGGGAAACATTCAGTACTTC. Its translation: CATSETGGNIQYF.

V usage is TRBV10-3 and J usage is TRBJ2-2; 7 positions match TRBD1. The trim removed 4 bases at V and 4 bases at J, leaving 6 bases unmatched. CDR1 and CDR2 (germline): ENHRY, SYGVKD. The CDR3 consists of 15 residues. CDR3 sequence: CAISGGQSITGELFF. Here the CDR3 DNA reads TGTGCCATCAGTGGGGGACAGTCAATCACCGGGGAGCTGTTTTTT.

The chain is built from TRBV10-3 and TRBJ2-7; the D is unclear. The CDR3 is 14 amino acids. V lost 3 bases and J 2 bases, leaving 11 bases between the germline ends. Germline V lookup: CDR1 ENHRY, CDR2 SYGVKD. CDR3 region: CAISDMSEPYEQYF. The CDR3 bases are TGTGCCATCAGTGATATGTCGGAGCCCTACGAGCAGTACTTC.

This clone was counted a few times. V and J are TRBV6-2 or TRBV6-3 and TRBJ2-1; 11 nucleotides align to TRBD2. Trimming removed 1 base from V and 1 base from J; junction bases left unmatched: 3. The CDR3 is made up of 17 amino acids. Per germline, CDR1 MNHEY and CDR2 SVGEGT. This chain's CDR3 is CASSYLTSGKSYNEQFF. The CDR3 region has the DNA TGTGCCAGCAGTTACTTGACTAGCGGGAAGTCCTACAATGAGCAGTTCTTC.

The chain links TRBV5-4 to TRBJ2-5, with TRBD2 identical over 11 bases. Losses at the gene ends were 4 bases for V and 5 bases for J; bases not matched to a gene: 13. Looked up from germline, CDR1 is SGHNT and CDR2 is YYREEE (reference sequence). CDR3 length equals 17 residues. Here the CDR3 reads CASSRGPGTSGGETQYF. CDR3 nucleotides: TGTGCCAGCAGCAGGGGGCCGGGGACTAGCGGTGGGGAGACCCAGTACTTC.

The chain joins TRBV7-2 to TRBJ2-7, with 7 bases that match TRBD1. The CDR3 contains 12 residues. Germline-derived CDR1 and CDR2 are SGHTA and FQGNSA. The J segment lost 6 bases and the V segment lost 4 bases, leaving 3 bases of the junction unmatched. The DNA of the CDR3 is TGTGCCAGCAGCTCCAGGGGGATCGAGCAGTACTTC. This gives the protein CASSSRGIEQYF.

The rearrangement joins TRBV18 to TRBJ1-1; possible D gene TRBD1, 5 bases. Germline V gene lookup returns CDR1 KGHSH and CDR2 LQKENI. Trimming left V 4 bases short and J 1 base short, with 16 bases between. The CDR3 extends over 16 amino acids. Here the CDR3 DNA reads TGTGCCAGCTCACTAACAGGAGGGCAAGCGAACACTGAAGCTTTCTTT. It is translated as CASSLTGGQANTEAFF.

J is TRBJ1-6 and V is TRBV28, with D uncertain. Germline V lookup: CDR1 MDHEN, CDR2 SYDVKM. Trimming left V 6 bases short and J 8 bases short, with 20 bases between. This CDR3 is built from 16 residues. The CDR3 coding sequence is TGTGCCAGCAGGCTGCCCCTCGCCCGGGGTGATTCACCCCTCCACTTT. It translates to CASRLPLARGDSPLHF.

This clone appeared once. The chain joins TRBV28 to TRBJ1-5; possibly TRBD1 for D (5 bases). Trimming took 3 bases from V and 4 from J, leaving 10 bases between them. The germline V gene has CDR1 MDHEN and CDR2 SYDVKM. This CDR3 is built from 14 residues. The CDR3 DNA follows: TGTGCCAGCAGTTTTGAGCCAGGGAATCAGCCCCAGCATTTT. This codes for CASSFEPGNQPQHF.

The genes are TRBV23-1 and TRBJ2-1, with D tentatively TRBD1 (6 bases). TRBV23-1 is identified as an open reading frame with a role that is uncertain. V was clipped by 8 bases and J by 4 bases, with 18 bases between them. CDR3 length: 15 residues. The CDR3 nucleotides read TGCGCCAGCGGGACCCTCTCGGGACAATACAATGAGCAGTTCTTC. Residues: CASGTLSGQYNEQFF.

This clone appeared a single time. The chain is built from TRBV6-5 and TRBJ1-1, with D possibly being TRBD1 (6 bases). The V end lost 0 bases, the J end lost 1 base, and 9 bases lay between the germline ends. CDR3 size: 15 residues. Germline V gene lookup returns CDR1 MNHEY and CDR2 SVGAGI. The CDR3 reads CASSYSWTANTEAFF. DNA for the CDR3: TGTGCCAGCAGTTACTCCTGGACAGCGAACACTGAAGCTTTCTTT.

This clone was observed a handful of times. This sequence joins TRBV5-5 and TRBJ2-3, with 7 positions matching TRBD1. Germline CDR1 and CDR2: SGHKS and YYEKEE (reference sequence). The J segment lost 0 bases and the V segment lost 3 bases, leaving 7 bases of the junction unmatched. The CDR3 sequence is 16 residues long. CDR3 sequence reads: CASSSGTAYSTDTQYF. The CDR3 DNA is TGTGCCAGCAGCTCTGGGACAGCCTATAGCACAGATACGCAGTATTTT.

The count of this clone is one. The chain has TRBV4-3 and TRBJ1-6; 7 bases line up with TRBD1. Germline V lookup: CDR1 LGHNA, CDR2 YSLEER. The CDR3 sequence is 19 residues long. V lost 2 bases, J lost 1 base, and 11 bases stayed unmatched. CDR3 protein: CASSQFPQGGRSYNSPLHF. The CDR3 nucleotides are TGCGCCAGCAGCCAATTCCCCCAAGGGGGCCGTTCCTATAATTCACCCCTCCACTTT.

V gene TRBV4-2 combines with J gene TRBJ2-7, with D perhaps matching TRBD1 (5 bases). This CDR3 region has 13 residues. V dropped 3 bases and J dropped 5 bases, with 11 bases sitting between them. Germline V lookup: CDR1 LGHNA, CDR2 YNFKEQ. In nucleotides, the CDR3 is TGTGCCAGCAGCCAGGGCCGCAGGGACGAGCAGTACTTC. Its translation is CASSQGRRDEQYF.

The V call is TRBV5-1, the J call TRBJ2-1; 11 nucleotides line up with TRBD2. Germline trimming cut 0 bases from V and 5 bases from J; bases unmatched to any gene: 1. This CDR3 has 15 residues. Germline V gene sequence: CDR1 SGHRS, CDR2 YFSETQ. The CDR3 region has the DNA TGCGCCAGCAGCTTGGCGACTAGCGGGAACAATGAGCAGTTCTTC. Its protein product is CASSLATSGNNEQFF.

The rearrangement uses TRBV5-4 and TRBJ2-2; 7 bases align to TRBD1. The CDR3 loop spans 16 amino acids. The germline CDR1 and CDR2 sequences are SGHNT and YYREEE (reference sequence). With V trimmed by 0 bases and J by 7 bases, 9 bases remained unmatched. The CDR3 loop is CASSLARDSRSGELFF. CDR3 sequence (DNA): TGTGCCAGCAGCTTGGCCAGGGACAGTCGCAGCGGGGAGCTGTTTTTT.

The chain has TRBV2 and TRBJ1-5; 10 positions agree with TRBD1. This CDR3 has 15 residues. Trimming took 6 bases from V and 2 from J; bases not matched to a gene: 4. Germline V gene sequence: CDR1 SNHLY, CDR2 FYNNEI. The CDR3 coding sequence is TGTGCCAGCAGGGGGACAGGGGTGCGCAATCAGCCCCAGCATTTT. Encoded protein: CASRGTGVRNQPQHF.

The V and J genes are TRBV9 and TRBJ2-5, with 10 positions matching TRBD2. V was clipped by 1 base and J by 4 bases; unmatched bases: 1. Germline loops: CDR1 SGDLS, CDR2 YYNGEE. The length of the CDR3 is 14 residues. The CDR3 spells CASSVLAGAETQYF. CDR3 nucleotide sequence: TGTGCCAGCAGCGTACTAGCGGGAGCAGAGACCCAGTACTTC.

This sequence joins TRBV7-8 and TRBJ1-5; D unclear. This CDR3 is 14 amino acids long. Germline V gives CDR1 SGHVS, CDR2 FQNEAQ. Trimming stripped 1 base from V and 4 bases from J, with 8 bases between. CDR3 in DNA: TGTGCCAGCAGCTTAGTTCCGGGTAATCAGCCCCAGCATTTT. Amino acids: CASSLVPGNQPQHF.

For the CDR3, the DNA is TGTGCTAGCCGGGATTCCGGGGAGCTGTTTTTT. This codes for CASRDSGELFF. The chain joins TRBV7-7 to TRBJ2-2; a weak D match, TRBD2 (5 bases). The CDR3 covers 11 residues. CDR1 and CDR2 from the germline V gene are SSHAT and FNYEAQ (reference sequence).